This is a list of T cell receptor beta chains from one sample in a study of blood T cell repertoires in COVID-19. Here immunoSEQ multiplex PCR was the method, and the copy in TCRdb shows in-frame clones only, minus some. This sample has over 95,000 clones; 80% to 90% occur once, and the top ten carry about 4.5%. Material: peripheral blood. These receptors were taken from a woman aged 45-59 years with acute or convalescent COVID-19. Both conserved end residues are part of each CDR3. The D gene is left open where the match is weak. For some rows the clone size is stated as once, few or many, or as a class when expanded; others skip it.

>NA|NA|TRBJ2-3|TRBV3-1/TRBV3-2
CASSQGVSTDTQYF
TGTGCCAGCAGCCAAGGCGTTAGCACAGATACGCAGTATTTT
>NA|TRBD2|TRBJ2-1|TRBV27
CASSRLAGHNEQFF
TGTGCCAGCAGTCGACTAGCGGGGCACAATGAGCAGTTCTTC
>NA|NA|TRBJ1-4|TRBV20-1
CSAPLNEKLFF
TGCAGTGCCCCCTTGAATGAAAAACTGTTTTTT
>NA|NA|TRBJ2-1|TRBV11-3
CASSYPWAYEQFF
TGTGCCAGCAGCTACCCTTGGGCATATGAGCAGTTCTTC
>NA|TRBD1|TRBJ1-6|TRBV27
CASRQQGAIGSPLHF
TGTGCCAGCAGACAACAGGGGGCTATAGGTTCACCCCTCCACTTT
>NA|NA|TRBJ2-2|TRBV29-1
CSAIWRAGELFF
TGCAGCGCTATATGGAGGGCCGGGGAGCTGTTTTTT
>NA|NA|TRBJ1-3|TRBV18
CASSPGNTIYF
TGTGCCAGCTCCCCCGGGAACACCATATATTTT
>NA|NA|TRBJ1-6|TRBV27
CASSFQGGSPLHF
TGTGCCAGCAGTTTCCAGGGTGGTTCACCCCTCCACTTT
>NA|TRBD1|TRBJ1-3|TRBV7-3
CASGQGAGNTIYF
TGTGCCAGCGGACAGGGGGCTGGAAACACCATATATTTT
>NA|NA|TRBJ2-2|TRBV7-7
CASSRSRDGELFF
TGTGCCAGCAGCCGATCCAGGGACGGGGAGCTGTTTTTT
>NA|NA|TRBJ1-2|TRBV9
CASSPSGPNYGYTF
TGTGCCAGCAGCCCCTCAGGGCCCAACTATGGCTACACCTTC
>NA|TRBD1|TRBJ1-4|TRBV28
CASHSGQGNEKLFF
TGTGCCAGCCATTCGGGACAGGGGAATGAAAAACTGTTTTTT
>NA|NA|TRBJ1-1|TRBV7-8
CASSQNRVNTEAFF
TGTGCCAGCAGCCAGAACAGGGTGAACACTGAAGCTTTCTTT
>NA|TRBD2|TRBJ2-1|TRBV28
CASTLGGFGYNEQFF
TGTGCCAGCACTTTGGGAGGGTTCGGCTACAATGAGCAGTTCTTC
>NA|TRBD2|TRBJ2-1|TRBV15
CATSDTTSGSYNEQFF
TGTGCCACCAGCGACACGACTAGCGGGAGCTACAATGAGCAGTTCTTC
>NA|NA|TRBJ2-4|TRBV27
CASSLGPAGIQYF
TGTGCCAGCAGTTTAGGGCCAGCTGGCATTCAGTACTTC
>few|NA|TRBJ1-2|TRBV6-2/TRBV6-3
CASSPLGRGYGYTF
TGTGCCAGCAGTCCCCTTGGGAGGGGGTATGGCTACACCTTC
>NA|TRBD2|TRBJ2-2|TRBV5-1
CASSSSPWGGTGELFF
TGCGCCAGCAGCTCGAGCCCGTGGGGGGGCACCGGGGAGCTGTTTTTT
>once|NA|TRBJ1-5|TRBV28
CASSVTPSAQHF
TGTGCCAGCAGTGTGACACCAAGTGCCCAGCATTTT
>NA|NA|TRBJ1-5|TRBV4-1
CASSQDTSGDHQPQHF
TGCGCCAGCAGCCAAGATACGAGCGGTGATCATCAGCCCCAGCATTTT
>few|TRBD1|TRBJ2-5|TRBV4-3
CASSQDTGGETQYF
TGCGCCAGCAGCCAAGATACAGGGGGAGAGACCCAGTACTTC
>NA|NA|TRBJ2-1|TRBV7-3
CASSLNGGTYNEQFF
TGTGCCAGCAGCTTAAACGGGGGAACCTACAATGAGCAGTTCTTC
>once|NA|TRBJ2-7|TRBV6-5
CASTGKRNSYEQYF
TGTGCCAGCACGGGTAAGAGGAACTCCTACGAGCAGTACTTC
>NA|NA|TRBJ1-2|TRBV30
CAWSVLGRGYGYTF
TGTGCCTGGAGTGTACTCGGCAGGGGATATGGCTACACCTTC
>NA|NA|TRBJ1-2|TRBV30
CAWSALPGNGYTF
TGTGCCTGGAGCGCCCTCCCCGGGAATGGCTACACCTTC
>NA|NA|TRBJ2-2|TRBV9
CASSPGSGPGELFF
TGTGCCAGCAGCCCAGGAAGTGGGCCCGGGGAGCTGTTTTTT
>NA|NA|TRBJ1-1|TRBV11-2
CASSLVSDGRGAFF
TGTGCCAGCAGCTTAGTGTCCGACGGTCGGGGAGCTTTCTTT
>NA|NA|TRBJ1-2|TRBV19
CASSIARDYGYTF
TGTGCCAGTAGTATCGCCAGGGACTATGGCTACACCTTC
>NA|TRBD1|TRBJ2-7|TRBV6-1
CASSETDRSVYEQYF
TGTGCCAGCAGTGAAACGGACAGGTCGGTATACGAGCAGTACTTC
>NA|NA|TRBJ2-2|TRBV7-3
CASSLTAHGTGELFF
TGTGCCAGCAGCTTAACCGCCCACGGCACCGGGGAGCTGTTTTTT
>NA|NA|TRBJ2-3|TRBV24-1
CATSDADTDTQYF
TGTGCCACCAGTGACGCGGACACCGATACGCAGTATTTT
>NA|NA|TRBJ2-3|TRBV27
CASRERANTDTQYF
TGTGCCAGCAGGGAGCGGGCCAACACAGATACGCAGTATTTT
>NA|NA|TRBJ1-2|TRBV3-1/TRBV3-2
CASSQEGRGGHGYTF
TGTGCCAGCAGCCAAGAGGGCCGAGGAGGGCATGGCTACACCTTC
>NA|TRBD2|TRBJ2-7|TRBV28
CASSSGTTPYEQYF
TGTGCCAGCAGTTCCGGGACTACTCCCTACGAGCAGTACTTC
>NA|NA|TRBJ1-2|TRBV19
CATRLSGRVIGYTF
TGTGCCACCCGCCTCTCGGGCAGGGTCATTGGCTACACCTTC
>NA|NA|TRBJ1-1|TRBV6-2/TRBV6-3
CASSYFGGGTEAFF
TGTGCCAGCAGTTACTTCGGGGGAGGGACTGAAGCTTTCTTT
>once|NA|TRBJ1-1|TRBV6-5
CASNYGEGGTEAFF
TGTGCCAGCAATTACGGGGAGGGGGGGACTGAAGCTTTCTTT
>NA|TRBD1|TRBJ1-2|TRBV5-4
CASSSDRGLGDNYGYTF
TGTGCCAGCAGCTCCGACAGGGGATTGGGGGATAACTATGGCTACACCTTC
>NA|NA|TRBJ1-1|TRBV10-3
CAISVRQPNTEAFF
TGTGCCATCAGTGTGCGGCAGCCAAACACTGAAGCTTTCTTT
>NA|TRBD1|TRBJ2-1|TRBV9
CASSAGQGAYNEQFF
TGTGCCAGCAGCGCTGGACAGGGTGCGTACAATGAGCAGTTCTTC
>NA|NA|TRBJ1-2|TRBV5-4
CASSSWTSNYGYTF
TGTGCCAGCAGCTCCTGGACTTCTAACTATGGCTACACCTTC
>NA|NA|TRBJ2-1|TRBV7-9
CASSLSGDNEQFF
TGTGCCAGCAGCTTATCAGGGGATAATGAGCAGTTCTTC
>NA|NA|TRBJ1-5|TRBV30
CAWSVDGGGNQPQHF
TGTGCCTGGAGTGTTGATGGGGGCGGCAATCAGCCCCAGCATTTT
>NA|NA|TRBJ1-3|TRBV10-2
CASSDRSSGNTIYF
TGCGCCAGCAGTGACCGGTCCTCTGGAAACACCATATATTTT
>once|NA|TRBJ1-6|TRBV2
CASRGRVNSPLHF
TGTGCCAGCAGAGGCAGGGTCAACTCACCCCTCCACTTT
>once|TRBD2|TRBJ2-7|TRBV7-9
CASSPTGTSGRMSEQYF
TGTGCCAGCAGCCCAACTGGGACTAGCGGGAGAATGAGCGAGCAGTACTTC
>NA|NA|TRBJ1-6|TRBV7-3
CASSSQGSGNSPLHF
TGTGCCAGCAGCTCTCAGGGGAGCGGTAATTCACCCCTCCACTTT
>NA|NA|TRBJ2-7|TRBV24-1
CAILTRRPYEQYF
TGTGCCATCCTGACTAGAAGGCCCTACGAGCAGTACTTC
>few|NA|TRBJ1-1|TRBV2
CASSEGALRGTEAFF
TGTGCCAGCAGTGAAGGTGCCCTTAGGGGAACTGAAGCTTTCTTT
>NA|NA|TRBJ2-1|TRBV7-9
CASSPPPEPSNNEQFF
TGTGCCAGCAGCCCTCCCCCAGAACCCTCGAACAATGAGCAGTTCTTC
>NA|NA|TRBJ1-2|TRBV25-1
CASSDYRRVNYGYTF
TGTGCCAGCAGTGATTACAGGAGGGTGAACTATGGCTACACCTTC
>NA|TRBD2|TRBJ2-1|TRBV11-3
CASSLMAGGRGNEQFF
TGTGCCAGCAGCTTAATGGCGGGAGGACGGGGCAATGAGCAGTTCTTC
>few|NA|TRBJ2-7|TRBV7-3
CASSPQGGSYEQYF
TGTGCCAGCAGCCCCCAGGGGGGCTCCTACGAGCAGTACTTC